These 9 T cell receptor beta chains came from one sample sequenced in a study of graft-versus-host responses after intestinal transplantation. TCRdb's table, derived via immunoSEQ multiplex PCR, lists solely in-frame clones and lacks some. The profile shows more than 50,000 clones, about 89% of them singletons. The sample consisted of PBMCs, taken 662 days after intestinal transplant. Every receptor here comes from a human patient who received an intestinal transplant, so some T cells may come from the graft donor.

This clone has only one observation. V is TRBV10-1 and J is TRBJ2-3; weak D call: TRBD1 (5 bases). The CDR3 covers 15 residues. Germline V lookup: CDR1 WNHNN, CDR2 SYGVQD (reference sequence). Trimming pared 0 bases from V and 6 bases from J, leaving 13 bases between. This CDR3 reads CASSESNQGGDTQYF. CDR3 DNA sequence: TGCGCCAGCAGTGAGTCGAATCAGGGTGGGGATACGCAGTATTTT.

The rearrangement joins TRBV6-5 to TRBJ1-4, with 8 bases matching TRBD1. This CDR3 spans 16 amino acids. CDR1 and CDR2 from the germline V gene are MNHEY and SVGAGI. Germline trimming cut 2 bases from V and 6 bases from J; bases unmatched to any gene: 8. CDR3 in amino acids: CASSYPRQGKDEKLFF. The DNA for the CDR3 is TGTGCCAGCAGTTACCCACGACAGGGGAAAGATGAAAAACTGTTTTTT.

The V call is TRBV19, the J call TRBJ1-4, with 8 bases matching TRBD1. The trim removed 2 bases at V and 4 bases at J, leaving 3 bases unmatched. Germline V gene sequence: CDR1 LNHDA, CDR2 SQIVND (reference sequence). The CDR3 runs to 15 residues. The CDR3 reads CASSIRQGFNEKLFF. CDR3 nucleotides: TGTGCCAGTAGTATAAGACAGGGGTTTAATGAAAAACTGTTTTTT.

The rearrangement uses TRBV13 and TRBJ1-1; D unclear. CDR3 size: 14 residues. The germline gives CDR1 PRHDT, CDR2 FYEKMQ (reference sequence). Trimming took 7 bases from V and 5 from J, leaving 17 bases between them. This chain's CDR3 is CASTLSHPSTEAFF. Written as DNA, the CDR3 is TGTGCCAGCACCCTTAGCCATCCTTCGACTGAAGCTTTCTTT.

The chain uses TRBV4-1 and TRBJ1-6; 7 nucleotides align to TRBD1. Per the germline V gene, CDR1 is MGHRA and CDR2 is YSYEKL. Trimming at V came to 2 bases and at J to 7 bases, leaving 8 bases not matched to a gene. The CDR3 extends over 16 amino acids. CDR3 in amino acids: CASSQTTGEWNSPLHF. In nucleotides, the CDR3 is TGCGCCAGCAGCCAAACTACAGGGGAATGGAATTCACCCCTCCACTTT.

The V and J genes are TRBV27 and TRBJ2-7; D is unclear. In germline, CDR1 is MNHEY, CDR2 SMNVEV (reference sequence). This CDR3 is built from 13 residues. Between the trimmed V and J ends, which lost 0 bases and 4 bases, there was a span of 7 bases. CDR3 bases: TGTGCCAGCAGTTTATCACTTGATTACGAGCAGTACTTC. Protein product: CASSLSLDYEQYF.

This sequence joins TRBV11-2 and TRBJ2-1; the D gene could be TRBD1 or TRBD2 (5 bases each). V dropped 1 base and J dropped 6 bases, with 16 bases sitting between them. This CDR3 has 16 amino acids. Germline V gene sequence: CDR1 SGHAT, CDR2 FQNNGV. CDR3 sequence reads: CASSLVGTAVINEQFF. The CDR3 bases are TGTGCCAGCAGCTTAGTAGGGACCGCGGTCATCAATGAGCAGTTCTTC.

The chain combines TRBV30 with TRBJ2-3, with D possibly TRBD2 on 7 matching bases. This CDR3 has 14 amino acids. Looked up from germline, CDR1 is GTSNPN and CDR2 is SVGIG (reference sequence). Trimming took 2 bases from V and 0 from J, leaving 9 bases between them. The CDR3 region is CAWSRGGSTDTQYF. CDR3 sequence (DNA): TGTGCCTGGAGTAGGGGGGGGAGCACAGATACGCAGTATTTT.

The gene calls are TRBV4-1 and TRBJ2-7, with 10 bases fitting TRBD1. The CDR3 loop spans 14 amino acids. V lost 0 bases and J lost 5; bases outside the gene matches: 1. Looked up from germline, CDR1 is MGHRA and CDR2 is YSYEKL. The DNA of the CDR3 is TGCGCCAGCAGCCAAGATGGGACAGGGGACGAGCAGTACTTC. Translated: CASSQDGTGDEQYF.